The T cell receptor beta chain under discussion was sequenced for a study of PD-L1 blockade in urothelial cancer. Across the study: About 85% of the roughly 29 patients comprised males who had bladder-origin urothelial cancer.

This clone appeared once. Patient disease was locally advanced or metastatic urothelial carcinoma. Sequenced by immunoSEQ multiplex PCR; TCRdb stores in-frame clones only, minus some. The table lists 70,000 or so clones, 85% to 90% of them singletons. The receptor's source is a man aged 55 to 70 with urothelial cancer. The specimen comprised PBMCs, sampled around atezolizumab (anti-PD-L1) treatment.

The CDR3: CASTQLANTEAFF. The CDR3 DNA is TGTGCCAGCACACAGCTCGCAAACACTGAAGCTTTCTTT. The chain uses TRBV6-6 and TRBJ1-1; no firm D call. There are 13 residues in the CDR3. CDR1 and CDR2 from the germline V gene are MNHNY and SVGAGI (reference sequence). Trimming pared 7 bases from V and 2 bases from J, leaving 11 bases between.